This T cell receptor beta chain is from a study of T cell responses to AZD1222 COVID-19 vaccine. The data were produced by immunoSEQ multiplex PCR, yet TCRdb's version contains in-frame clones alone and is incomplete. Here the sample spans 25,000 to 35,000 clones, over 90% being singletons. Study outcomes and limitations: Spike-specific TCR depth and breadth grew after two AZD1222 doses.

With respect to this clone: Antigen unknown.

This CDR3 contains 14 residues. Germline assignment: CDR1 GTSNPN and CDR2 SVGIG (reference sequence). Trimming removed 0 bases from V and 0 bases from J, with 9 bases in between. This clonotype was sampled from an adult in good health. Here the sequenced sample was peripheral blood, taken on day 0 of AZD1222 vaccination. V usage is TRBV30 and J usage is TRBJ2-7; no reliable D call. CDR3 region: CAWSVRVFSYEQYF. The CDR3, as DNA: TGTGCCTGGAGTGTACGAGTATTCTCCTACGAGCAGTACTTC.